These 9 T cell receptor beta chains originate from one sample sequenced in a study of T-cell reconstitution after alpha-beta-depleted transplantation in children. The TCRbeta library was prepared with unique molecular identifiers. One entry per CDR3 protein, called by TCRdb with MiXCR from the PCR reads. The data contain about 300,000 distinct CDR3 sequences, over 9% of them singletons. The input for sequencing was PBMCs, taken before TCRalphabeta/CD19-depleted stem cell transplant. Source of these receptors: a boy younger than two with acute myeloid leukemia, due to receive a stem cell transplant.

This clonotype was seen at least ten times. The V gene is TRBV5-4, the J gene TRBJ2-7; tentatively, D is TRBD1 (6 bases). Germline V gives CDR1 SGHNT, CDR2 YYREEE (reference sequence). V was clipped by 0 bases and J by 6 bases, with 7 bases between them. The CDR3 has 12 residues. The CDR3 DNA sequence: TGTGCCAGCAGCTTGGACAGGGTCGAGCAGTACTTC. Translation: CASSLDRVEQYF.

V usage is TRBV4-1 and J usage is TRBJ2-5; D gene unclear. Deletions cut 1 base from V and 7 bases from J, with 10 bases between. This CDR3 is 13 amino acids long. Looked up from germline, CDR1 is MGHRA and CDR2 is YSYEKL. The CDR3: CASSQVPAWTQYF. As DNA, the CDR3 is TGCGCCAGCAGCCAAGTCCCCGCTTGGACCCAGTACTTC.

V usage is TRBV6-5 and J usage is TRBJ2-5, with D possibly being TRBD2 (5 bases). V lost 2 bases to trimming and J lost 4 bases, with 11 bases between them. CDR3 size: 14 residues. Germline V gene sequence: CDR1 MNHEY, CDR2 SVGAGI. The DNA for the CDR3 is TGTGCCAGCAGTTACGATACCCGGGGAGAGACCCAGTACTTC. Translated: CASSYDTRGETQYF.

This clonotype was recorded at least ten times. The CDR3 here is CASSLGQVMNTEAFF. The CDR3 DNA reads TGTGCCAGCAGCTTAGGACAGGTCATGAACACTGAAGCTTTCTTT. The chain has TRBV7-9 and TRBJ1-1, with D perhaps TRBD1 (6 bases). Germline V lookup: CDR1 SEHNR, CDR2 FQNEAQ (reference sequence). Deletions cut 1 base from V and 0 bases from J, with 9 bases between. The CDR3 totals 15 residues.

This clonotype was recorded many times. This chain connects TRBV24-1 to TRBJ2-2; either TRBD1 or TRBD2 may supply D (5 bases each). Trimming took 12 bases from V and 3 from J, leaving 22 bases between them. Germline V gene lookup returns CDR1 KGHDR and CDR2 SFDVKD. The CDR3 contains 16 residues. As DNA, the CDR3 is TGTGCCTCCTTAAGGGCCCGAGGGACGTACACCGGGGAGCTGTTTTTT. It translates to CASLRARGTYTGELFF.

This clonotype occurred a few times. Written as DNA, the CDR3 is TGTGCCAGCAGCTTAAACCTAGCGGGAGGAACCGGGGAGCTGTTTTTT. Protein: CASSLNLAGGTGELFF. This sequence joins TRBV7-7 and TRBJ2-2, with 11 bases identical to TRBD2. This CDR3 has 16 amino acids. CDR1 is SSHAT and CDR2 is FNYEAQ in the germline V gene (reference sequence). V was clipped by 2 bases and J by 5 bases; unmatched bases: 4.

This chain connects TRBV29-1 to TRBJ2-4; D unclear. Germline CDR1 is SQVTM and CDR2 is ANQGSEA. The CDR3 is made up of 13 amino acids. With 4 bases removed from V and 2 bases from J, the gap between germline ends came to 9 bases. The CDR3 DNA follows: TGCAGCGTTGCAGGTCACCCCAAAAACATTCAGTACTTC. This encodes CSVAGHPKNIQYF.

This clonotype was seen ten or more times. The chain links TRBV28 to TRBJ1-6; a possible D gene is TRBD1 (5 bases). CDR1 and CDR2 (germline): MDHEN, SYDVKM. The CDR3 is 14 amino acids. The germline V and J ends were trimmed by 4 bases and 6 bases, with 10 bases remaining between them. The CDR3 protein is CASSSRGSNSPLHF. The CDR3 region has the DNA TGTGCCAGCAGTTCACGGGGCTCTAATTCACCCCTCCACTTT.

This clonotype was picked up many times. The chain couples TRBV11-3 to TRBJ1-5; no clear D. CDR1 SGHNT and CDR2 YENEEA come from the germline V gene. The CDR3 sequence is 13 residues long. V lost 3 bases and J 5 bases, leaving 8 bases between the germline ends. The CDR3 loop reads CASSLWKDQPQHF. The DNA of the CDR3 is TGTGCCAGCAGCTTGTGGAAGGATCAGCCCCAGCATTTT. Using reference TRBV11-3 and TRBJ1-5 for the parts outside the CDR3, the full variable domain is EAGVVQSPRYKIIEKKQPVAFWCNPISGHNTLYWYLQNLGQGPELLIRYENEEAVDDSQLPKDRFSAERLKGVDSTLKIQPAELGDSAVYLCASSLWKDQPQHFGDGTRLSIL.